This T cell receptor (beta chain) was captured in a study of cytomegalovirus exposure and HLA in healthy donors. Findings and caveats of the study: Both high specificity and high sensitivity reportedly marked the classifier's diagnosis of cytomegalovirus status. 150 or so TCR beta chains were listed as cytomegalovirus-associated. According to a later analysis, TCR clusters from the first cohort tended to co-occur in the 120 or so validation repertoires.

A single count supports this clone. The antigen is unknown. The assay was immunoSEQ multiplex PCR, and TCRdb's table has in-frame clones only and misses some. Of 190,000 or so clones listed, 80% to 85% were seen once; the top ten hold 2.5% to 3%. This CDR3 is built from 13 residues. V was shortened by 8 bases and J by 11 bases, with 22 bases between the two germline ends. From germline, CDR1 is SQVTM and CDR2 ANQGSEA. Source material: PBMCs. This TCR derives from a woman aged 18-29 years in good health and CMV-seropositive. The genes are TRBV29-1 and TRBJ2-1; D is possibly TRBD1 (5 bases). The CDR3 is CSLRQTPQTQQFF. CDR3 coding DNA: TGCAGCCTTCGACAGACCCCCCAAACGCAGCAGTTCTTC.